The entry below describes one T cell receptor (beta chain). The data derive from a study of blood T cell repertoires in COVID-19. Background on the study: The cDNA or gDNA used as material had been derived from T cells, B-cell-depleted T cells, or PBMCs.

This CDR3 region has 13 residues. Germline V gene sequence: CDR1 LGHDT, CDR2 YNNKEL (reference sequence). Trimming removed 1 base from V and 15 bases from J; junction bases left unmatched: 9. Authors' data handling: From reference gene primer amplification, estimates of nucleated cell counts were derived. The table came from immunoSEQ multiplex PCR; TCRdb's copy has only in-frame clones and leaves some out. The V and J calls and clone size are taken from that table; D and trimming were inferred from the DNA. The sample yields 55,000 to 90,000 clones, around 84% seen once. What was sequenced was peripheral blood. This chain connects TRBV3-1 (or the pseudogene TRBV3-2) to TRBJ2-3; 8 nucleotides align to TRBD1. The source is a woman in her 70s with acute or convalescent COVID-19. The CDR3 DNA reads TGTGCCAGCAGCCAAGGCGGACAGGGACCCATCTATTTT. It codes for CASSQGGQGPIYF.